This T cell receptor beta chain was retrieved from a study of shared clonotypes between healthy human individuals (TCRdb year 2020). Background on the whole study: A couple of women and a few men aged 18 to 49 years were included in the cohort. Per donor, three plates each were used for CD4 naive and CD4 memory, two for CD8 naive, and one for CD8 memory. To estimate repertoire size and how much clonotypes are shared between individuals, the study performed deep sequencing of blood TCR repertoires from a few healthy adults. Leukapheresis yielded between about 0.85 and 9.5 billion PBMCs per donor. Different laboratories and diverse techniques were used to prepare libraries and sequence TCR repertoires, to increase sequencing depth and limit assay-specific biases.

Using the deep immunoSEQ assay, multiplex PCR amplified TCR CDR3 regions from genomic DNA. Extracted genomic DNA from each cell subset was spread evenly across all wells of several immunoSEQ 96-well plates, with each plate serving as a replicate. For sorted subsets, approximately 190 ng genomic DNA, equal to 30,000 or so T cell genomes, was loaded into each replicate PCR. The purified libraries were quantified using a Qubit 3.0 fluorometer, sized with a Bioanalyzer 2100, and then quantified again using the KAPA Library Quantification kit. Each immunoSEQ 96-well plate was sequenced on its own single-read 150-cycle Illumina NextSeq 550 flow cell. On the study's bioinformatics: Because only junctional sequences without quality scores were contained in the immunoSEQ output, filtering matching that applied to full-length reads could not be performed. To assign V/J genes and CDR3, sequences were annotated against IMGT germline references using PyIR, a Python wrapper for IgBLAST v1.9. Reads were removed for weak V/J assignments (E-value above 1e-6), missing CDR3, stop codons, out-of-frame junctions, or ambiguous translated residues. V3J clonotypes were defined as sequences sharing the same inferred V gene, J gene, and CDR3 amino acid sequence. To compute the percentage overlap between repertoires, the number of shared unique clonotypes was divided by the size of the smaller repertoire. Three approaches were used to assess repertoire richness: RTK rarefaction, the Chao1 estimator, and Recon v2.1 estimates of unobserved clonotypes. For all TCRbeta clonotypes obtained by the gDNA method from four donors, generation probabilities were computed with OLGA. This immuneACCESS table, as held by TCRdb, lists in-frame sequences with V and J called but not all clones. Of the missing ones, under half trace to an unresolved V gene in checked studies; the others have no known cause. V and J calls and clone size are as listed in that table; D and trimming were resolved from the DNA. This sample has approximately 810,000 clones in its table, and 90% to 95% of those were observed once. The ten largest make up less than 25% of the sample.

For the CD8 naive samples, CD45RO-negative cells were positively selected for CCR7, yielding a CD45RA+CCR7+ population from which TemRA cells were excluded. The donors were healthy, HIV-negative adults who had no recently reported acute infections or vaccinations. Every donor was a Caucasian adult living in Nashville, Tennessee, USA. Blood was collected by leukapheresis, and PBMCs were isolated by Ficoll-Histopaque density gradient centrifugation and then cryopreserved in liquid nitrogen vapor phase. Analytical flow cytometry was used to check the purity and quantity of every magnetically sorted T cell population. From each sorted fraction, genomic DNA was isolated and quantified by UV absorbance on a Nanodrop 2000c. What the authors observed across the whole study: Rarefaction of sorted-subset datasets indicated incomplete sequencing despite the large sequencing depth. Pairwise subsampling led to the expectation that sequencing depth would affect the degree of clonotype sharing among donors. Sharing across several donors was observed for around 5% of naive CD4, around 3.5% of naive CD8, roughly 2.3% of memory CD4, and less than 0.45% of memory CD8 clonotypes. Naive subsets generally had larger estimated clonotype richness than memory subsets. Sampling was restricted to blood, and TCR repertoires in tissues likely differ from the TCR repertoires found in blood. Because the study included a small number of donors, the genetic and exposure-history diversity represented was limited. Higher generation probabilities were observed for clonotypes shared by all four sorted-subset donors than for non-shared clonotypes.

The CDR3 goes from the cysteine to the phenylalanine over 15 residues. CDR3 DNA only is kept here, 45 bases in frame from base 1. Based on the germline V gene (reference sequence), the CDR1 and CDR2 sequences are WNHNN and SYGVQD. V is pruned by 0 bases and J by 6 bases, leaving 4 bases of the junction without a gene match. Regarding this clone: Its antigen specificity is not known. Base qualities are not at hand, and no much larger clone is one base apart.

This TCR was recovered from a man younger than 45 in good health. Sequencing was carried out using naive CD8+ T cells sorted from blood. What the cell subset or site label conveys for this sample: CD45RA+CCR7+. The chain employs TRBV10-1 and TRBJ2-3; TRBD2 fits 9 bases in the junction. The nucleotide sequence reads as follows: TGCGCCAGCAGTGAGTCGGGACTAGCAACGGATACGCAGTATTTT. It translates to CASSESGLATDTQYF.